The TCR beta chain described here comes from a study of T cell changes during pregnancy in multiple sclerosis. This clone appeared a single time. Sequencing used immunoSEQ multiplex PCR; TCRdb keeps in-frame clones, though not all of them. The sample lists 75,000 to 95,000 clones, about 92% occurring once. The sequencing used peripheral blood, collected in the first trimester of pregnancy. This receptor was obtained from a female donor with multiple sclerosis, enrolled in a pregnancy study.

The CDR3 here is CASSEWRAGTDTQYF. The CDR3, as DNA: TGTGCCAGCAGTGAATGGCGGGCGGGTACAGATACGCAGTATTTT. The gene calls are TRBV25-1 and TRBJ2-3; weak D call: TRBD2 (5 bases). Trimming pared 1 base from V and 3 bases from J, leaving 11 bases between. Germline V CDR1 and CDR2: MGHDK, SYGVNS. The CDR3 totals 15 residues.